This T cell receptor (beta chain) stems from a study of T cell changes during pregnancy in multiple sclerosis. In germline, CDR1 is SGHVS, CDR2 FNYEAQ. The V and J ends lost 1 base and 0 bases respectively, with 15 bases between them. The length of the CDR3 is 17 residues. Repertoires were generated with immunoSEQ multiplex PCR, while TCRdb's copy carries only in-frame clones and drops some. The data contain roughly 110,000 clones, roughly 90% of them singletons. The chain uses TRBV7-6 and TRBJ1-1, with TRBD1 as a possible D gene (5 bases). The origin of this receptor is a female donor in good health, enrolled as a control in a pregnancy study. The sample was peripheral blood, taken in the third trimester of pregnancy. CDR3 in amino acids: CASSLETDSLMNTEAFF. CDR3 nucleotides: TGTGCCAGCAGCTTAGAGACCGACAGCCTGATGAACACTGAAGCTTTCTTT.